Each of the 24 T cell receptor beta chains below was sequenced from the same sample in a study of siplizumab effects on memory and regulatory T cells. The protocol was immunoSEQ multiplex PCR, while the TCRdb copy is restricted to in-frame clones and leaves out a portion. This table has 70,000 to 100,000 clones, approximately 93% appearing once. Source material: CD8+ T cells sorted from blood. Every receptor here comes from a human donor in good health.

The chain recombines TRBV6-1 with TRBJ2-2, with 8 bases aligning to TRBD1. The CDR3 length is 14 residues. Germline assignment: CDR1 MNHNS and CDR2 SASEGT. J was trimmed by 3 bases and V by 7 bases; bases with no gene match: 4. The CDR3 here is CASKDRGYTGELFF. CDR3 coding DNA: TGTGCCAGCAAAGACAGGGGATACACCGGGGAGCTGTTTTTT.

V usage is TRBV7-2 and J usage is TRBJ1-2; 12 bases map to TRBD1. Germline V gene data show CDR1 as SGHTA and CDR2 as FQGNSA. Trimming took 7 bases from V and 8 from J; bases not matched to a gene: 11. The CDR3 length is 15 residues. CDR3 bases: TGTGCCAGCATGGTTCCGGGACAGGGGGCGCAGGGCTACACCTTC. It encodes CASMVPGQGAQGYTF.

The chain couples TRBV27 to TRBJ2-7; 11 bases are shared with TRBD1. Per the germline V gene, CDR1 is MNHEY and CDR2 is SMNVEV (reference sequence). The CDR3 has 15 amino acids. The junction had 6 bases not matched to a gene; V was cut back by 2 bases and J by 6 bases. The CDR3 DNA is TGTGCCAGCAGTTTAGTAGGACAGGGGGCAGGCGAGCAGTACTTC. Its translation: CASSLVGQGAGEQYF.

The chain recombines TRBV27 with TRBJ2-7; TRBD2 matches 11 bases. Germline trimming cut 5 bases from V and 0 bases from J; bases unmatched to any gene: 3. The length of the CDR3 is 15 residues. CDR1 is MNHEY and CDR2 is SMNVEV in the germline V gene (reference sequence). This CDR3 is CASSELAGVSYEQYF. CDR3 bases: TGTGCCAGCAGTGAACTAGCGGGAGTCTCCTACGAGCAGTACTTC.

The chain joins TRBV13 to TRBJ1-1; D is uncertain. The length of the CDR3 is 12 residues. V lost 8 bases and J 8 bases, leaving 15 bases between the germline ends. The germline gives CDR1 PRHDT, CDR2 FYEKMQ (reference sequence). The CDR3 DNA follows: TGTGCCAGCCCTGGACTCTTGGGAGAAGCTTTCTTT. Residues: CASPGLLGEAFF.

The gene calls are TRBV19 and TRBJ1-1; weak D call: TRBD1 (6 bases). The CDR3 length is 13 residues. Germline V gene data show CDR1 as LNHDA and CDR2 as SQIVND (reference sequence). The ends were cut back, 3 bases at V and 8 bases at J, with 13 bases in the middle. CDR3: CASSIGGPSEAFF. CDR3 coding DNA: TGTGCCAGTAGTATCGGGGGCCCCTCGGAAGCTTTCTTT. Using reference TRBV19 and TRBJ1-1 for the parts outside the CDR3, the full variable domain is DGGITQSPKYLFRKEGQNVTLSCEQNLNHDAMYWYRQDPGQGLRLIYYSQIVNDFQKGDIAEGYSVSREKKESFPLTVTSAQKNPTAFYLCASSIGGPSEAFFGQGTRLTVV.

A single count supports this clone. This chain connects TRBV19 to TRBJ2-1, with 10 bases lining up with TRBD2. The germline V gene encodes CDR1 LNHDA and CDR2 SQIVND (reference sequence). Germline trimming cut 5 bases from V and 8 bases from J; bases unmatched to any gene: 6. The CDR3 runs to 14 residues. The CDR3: CASSSSGRLDEQFF. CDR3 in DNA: TGTGCCAGTAGTTCTAGCGGGAGATTGGATGAGCAGTTCTTC.

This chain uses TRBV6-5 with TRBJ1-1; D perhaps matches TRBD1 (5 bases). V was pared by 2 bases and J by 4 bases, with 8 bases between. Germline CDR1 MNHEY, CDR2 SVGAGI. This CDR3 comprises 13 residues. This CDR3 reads CASSYGGGTEAFF. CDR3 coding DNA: TGTGCCAGCAGTTACGGTGGGGGCACTGAAGCTTTCTTT.

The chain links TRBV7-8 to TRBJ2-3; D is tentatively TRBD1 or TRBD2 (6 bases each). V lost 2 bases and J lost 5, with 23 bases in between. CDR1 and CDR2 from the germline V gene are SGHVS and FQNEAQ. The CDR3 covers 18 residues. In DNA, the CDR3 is TGTGCCAGCAGCTTATGGTTCTATTCGGGGGCTTCGGGAGATACGCAGTATTTT. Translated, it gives CASSLWFYSGASGDTQYF. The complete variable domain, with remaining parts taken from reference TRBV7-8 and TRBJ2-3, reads GAGVSQSPRYKVAKRGQDVALRCDPISGHVSLFWYQQALGQGPEFLTYFQNEAQLDKSGLPSDRFFAERPEGSVSTLKIQRTQQEDSAVYLCASSLWFYSGASGDTQYFGPGTRLTVL.

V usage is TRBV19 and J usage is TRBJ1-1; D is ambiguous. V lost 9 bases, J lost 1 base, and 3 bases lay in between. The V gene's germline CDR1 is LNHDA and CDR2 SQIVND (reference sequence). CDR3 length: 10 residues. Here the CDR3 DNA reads TGTGCCAGAGAGAACACTGAAGCTTTCTTT. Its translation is CARENTEAFF.

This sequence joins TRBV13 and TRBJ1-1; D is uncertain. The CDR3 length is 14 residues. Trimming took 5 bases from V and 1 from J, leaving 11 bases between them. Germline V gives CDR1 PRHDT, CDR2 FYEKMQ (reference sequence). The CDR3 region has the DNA TGTGCCAGCAGCCCCCGAGAGGCGAACACTGAAGCTTTCTTT. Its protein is CASSPREANTEAFF. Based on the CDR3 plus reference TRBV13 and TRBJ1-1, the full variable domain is AAGVIQSPRHLIKEKRETATLKCYPIPRHDTVYWYQQGPGQDPQFLISFYEKMQSDKGSIPDRFSAQQFSDYHSELNMSSLELGDSALYFCASSPREANTEAFFGQGTRLTVV.

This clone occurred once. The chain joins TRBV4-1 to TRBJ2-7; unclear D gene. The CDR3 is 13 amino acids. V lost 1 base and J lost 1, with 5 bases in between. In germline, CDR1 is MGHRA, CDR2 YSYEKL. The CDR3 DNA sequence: TGCGCCAGCAGCCAAGTGGGGTCCTACGAGCAGTACTTC. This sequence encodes CASSQVGSYEQYF.

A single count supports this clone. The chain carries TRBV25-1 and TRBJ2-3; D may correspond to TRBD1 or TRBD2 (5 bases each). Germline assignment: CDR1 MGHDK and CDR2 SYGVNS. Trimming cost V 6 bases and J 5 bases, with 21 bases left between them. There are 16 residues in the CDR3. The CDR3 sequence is CASREGTEEILDTQYF. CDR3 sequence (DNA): TGTGCCAGCAGAGAAGGGACGGAGGAGATTCTAGATACGCAGTATTTT.

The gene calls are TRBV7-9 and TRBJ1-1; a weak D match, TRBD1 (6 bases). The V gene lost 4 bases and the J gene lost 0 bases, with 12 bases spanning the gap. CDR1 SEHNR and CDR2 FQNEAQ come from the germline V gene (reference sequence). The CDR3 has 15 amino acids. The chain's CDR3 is CASSSKDSLNTEAFF. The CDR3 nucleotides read TGTGCCAGCAGCTCGAAGGACAGCCTGAACACTGAAGCTTTCTTT. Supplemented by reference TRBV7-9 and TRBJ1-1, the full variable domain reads DTGVSQNPRHKITKRGQNVTFRCDPISEHNRLYWYRQTLGQGPEFLTYFQNEAQLEKSRLLSDRFSAERPKGSFSTLEIQRTEQGDSAMYLCASSSKDSLNTEAFFGQGTRLTVV.

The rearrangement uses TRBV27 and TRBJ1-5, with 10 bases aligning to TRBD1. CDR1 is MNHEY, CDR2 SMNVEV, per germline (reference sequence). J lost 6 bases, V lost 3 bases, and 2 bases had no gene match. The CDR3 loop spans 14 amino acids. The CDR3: CASSFDRGRQPQHF. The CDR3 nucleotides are TGTGCCAGCAGTTTCGACAGGGGGCGTCAGCCCCAGCATTTT.

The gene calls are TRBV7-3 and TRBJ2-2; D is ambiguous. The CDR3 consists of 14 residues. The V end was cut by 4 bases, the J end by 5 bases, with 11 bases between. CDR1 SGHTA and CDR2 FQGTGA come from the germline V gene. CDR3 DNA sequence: TGTGCCAGCAGCTCCGATTTCGTAACCGGGGAGCTGTTTTTT. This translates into CASSSDFVTGELFF.

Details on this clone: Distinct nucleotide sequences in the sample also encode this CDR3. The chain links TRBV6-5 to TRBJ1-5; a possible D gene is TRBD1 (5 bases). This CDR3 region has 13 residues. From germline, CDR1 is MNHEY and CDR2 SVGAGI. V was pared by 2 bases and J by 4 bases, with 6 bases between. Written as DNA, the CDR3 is TGTGCCAGCAGTTACAGGGGTAATCAGCCCCAGCATTTT. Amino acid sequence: CASSYRGNQPQHF.

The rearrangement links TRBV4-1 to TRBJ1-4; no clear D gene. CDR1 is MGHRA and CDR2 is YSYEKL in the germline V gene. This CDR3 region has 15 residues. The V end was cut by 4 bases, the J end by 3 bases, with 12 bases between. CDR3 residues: CASSPSDPSNEKLFF. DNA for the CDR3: TGCGCCAGCAGCCCTTCGGACCCCTCTAATGAAAAACTGTTTTTT.

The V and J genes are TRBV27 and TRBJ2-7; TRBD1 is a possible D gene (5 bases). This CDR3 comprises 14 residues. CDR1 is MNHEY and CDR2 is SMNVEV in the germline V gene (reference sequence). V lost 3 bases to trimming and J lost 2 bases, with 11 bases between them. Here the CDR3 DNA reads TGTGCCAGCAGTTTCCAGTCAGGGCCCTACGAGCAGTACTTC. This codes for CASSFQSGPYEQYF.

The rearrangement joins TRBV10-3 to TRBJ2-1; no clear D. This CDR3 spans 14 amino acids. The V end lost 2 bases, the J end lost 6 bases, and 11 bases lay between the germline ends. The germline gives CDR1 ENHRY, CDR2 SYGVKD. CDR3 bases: TGTGCCATCAGTGAGGACCGATGGACCAATGAGCAGTTCTTC. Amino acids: CAISEDRWTNEQFF.

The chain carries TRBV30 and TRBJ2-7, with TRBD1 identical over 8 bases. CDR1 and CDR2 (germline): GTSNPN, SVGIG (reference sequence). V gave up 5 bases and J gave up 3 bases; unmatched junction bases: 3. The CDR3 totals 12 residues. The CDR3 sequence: CAWGTGYYEQYF. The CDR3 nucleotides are TGTGCCTGGGGGACAGGATACTACGAGCAGTACTTC.

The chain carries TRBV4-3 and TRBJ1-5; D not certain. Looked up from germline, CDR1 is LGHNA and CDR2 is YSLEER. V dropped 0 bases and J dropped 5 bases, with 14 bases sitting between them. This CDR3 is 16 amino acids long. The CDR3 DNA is TGCGCCAGCAGCCAAGATACGTCTGGATTCGATCAGCCCCAGCATTTT. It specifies CASSQDTSGFDQPQHF.

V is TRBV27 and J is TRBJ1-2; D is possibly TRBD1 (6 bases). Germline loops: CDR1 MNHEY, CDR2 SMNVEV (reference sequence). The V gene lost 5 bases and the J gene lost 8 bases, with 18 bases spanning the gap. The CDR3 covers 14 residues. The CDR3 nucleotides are TGTGCCAGCAGTGCAACAACAGGGTTCGGAGGCTACACCTTC. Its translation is CASSATTGFGGYTF.

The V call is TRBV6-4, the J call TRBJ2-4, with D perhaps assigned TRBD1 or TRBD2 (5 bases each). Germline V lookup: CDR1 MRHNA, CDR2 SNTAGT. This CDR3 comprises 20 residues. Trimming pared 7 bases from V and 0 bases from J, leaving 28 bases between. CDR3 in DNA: TGTGCCAGCACCCCATGCCCGGGGCAAGGGCCAGGTGTAGCCAAAAACATTCAGTACTTC. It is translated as CASTPCPGQGPGVAKNIQYF.